Described below is a single T cell receptor (beta chain) sequence and its context. The data belong to a study of T cells in localized non-small cell lung cancer. The germline CDR1 and CDR2 sequences are MNHEY and SVGAGI. The CDR3 is 13 amino acids. The junction had 0 bases not matched to a gene; V was cut back by 8 bases and J by 2 bases. Using immunoSEQ multiplex PCR, the repertoire was profiled, and TCRdb retains in-frame clones only, with some absent. This sample has some 21,000 clones, with less than 95% found just once. The chain uses TRBV6-5 and TRBJ2-6; 7 nucleotides match TRBD2. The sequence derives from a woman aged 40-75 years with stage I lung adenocarcinoma. The source was peripheral blood, collected before any cancer treatment. This CDR3 reads CASRGAGANVLTF. DNA for the CDR3: TGTGCCAGCCGGGGGGCTGGGGCCAACGTCCTGACTTTC.